This T cell receptor (beta chain) was observed in a study of Ad26.COV2.S vaccination and SARS-CoV-2 variants. About the research overall: Trial arm assignment for the donor was COV1001 Ad26.COV2.S. Each vaccinee took Ad26.COV2.S intramuscularly, once or twice 56 days apart.

Produced via immunoSEQ multiplex PCR; TCRdb's table is partial and in-frame only. The sample comprises over 350,000 clones, more than 85% of which are singletons, and roughly 3% rests with the top ten. This CDR3 is 14 amino acids long. The germline V gene has CDR1 ENHRY and CDR2 SYGVKD. The trim removed 10 bases at V and 0 bases at J, leaving 5 bases unmatched. General study results and limits: Measurement of non-spike TCR breadth gave similar results in vaccine and placebo recipients.

Specified treatment: about 20 received Ad26.COV2.S at low or high dose, single or two shots; five or six received placebo; per-sample allocation not given. Repertoires come from day 63 after the first vaccine or placebo injection. The sample came from a Boston adult aged 18-55 years. A note on this clone: Antigen: not known.

This rearrangement joins TRBV10-3 to TRBJ1-1, with 10 nucleotides matching TRBD1. The receptor's source is a person between 18 and 59 years old who received the Ad26.COV2.S COVID-19 vaccine or a placebo. Sample: peripheral blood, taken in a trial of Ad26.COV2.S vaccine versus placebo. The CDR3 spells CATGQGDVNTEAFF. The DNA of the CDR3 is TGTGCCACCGGACAGGGGGACGTGAACACTGAAGCTTTCTTT.